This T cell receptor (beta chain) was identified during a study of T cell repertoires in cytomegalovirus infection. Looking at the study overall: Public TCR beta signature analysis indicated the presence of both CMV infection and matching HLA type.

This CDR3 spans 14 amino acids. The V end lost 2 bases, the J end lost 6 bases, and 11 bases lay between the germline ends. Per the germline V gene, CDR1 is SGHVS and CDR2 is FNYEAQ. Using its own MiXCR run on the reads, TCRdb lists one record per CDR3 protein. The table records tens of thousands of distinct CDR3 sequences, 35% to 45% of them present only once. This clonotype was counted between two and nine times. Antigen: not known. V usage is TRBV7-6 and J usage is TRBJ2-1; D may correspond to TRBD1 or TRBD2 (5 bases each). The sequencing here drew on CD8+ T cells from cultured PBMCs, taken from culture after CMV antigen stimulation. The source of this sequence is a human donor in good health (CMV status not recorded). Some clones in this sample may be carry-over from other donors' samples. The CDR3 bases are TGTGCCAGCAGCTTAAGAGGGGAAGGCAATGAGCAGTTCTTC. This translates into CASSLRGEGNEQFF.